The present T cell receptor beta chain was sequenced within a study of blood T cells in healthy people across ages. Trimming removed 3 bases at V and 1 base at J, with 18 bases between. This CDR3 spans 17 amino acids. In germline, CDR1 is ENHRY, CDR2 SYGVKD. For the second PCR, which ran for about 7 to 11 cycles, a sample-barcoded 5' primer and a J-beta primer mix were used. TCRdb processed the 5' RACE reads anew with MiXCR; each CDR3 protein has one entry. Of some 1.5 million distinct CDR3 sequences listed, roughly 27% are singletons. Each donor had ten milliliters of peripheral blood drawn. The receptor was derived from a woman aged 25-40 years in good health. The sample taken for sequencing was blood. This chain uses TRBV10-3 with TRBJ1-1, with D perhaps TRBD1 (5 bases). This CDR3 is CAISESGREVGNTEAFF. As DNA, the CDR3 is TGTGCCATCAGTGAAAGCGGCAGGGAGGTGGGGAACACTGAAGCTTTCTTT.